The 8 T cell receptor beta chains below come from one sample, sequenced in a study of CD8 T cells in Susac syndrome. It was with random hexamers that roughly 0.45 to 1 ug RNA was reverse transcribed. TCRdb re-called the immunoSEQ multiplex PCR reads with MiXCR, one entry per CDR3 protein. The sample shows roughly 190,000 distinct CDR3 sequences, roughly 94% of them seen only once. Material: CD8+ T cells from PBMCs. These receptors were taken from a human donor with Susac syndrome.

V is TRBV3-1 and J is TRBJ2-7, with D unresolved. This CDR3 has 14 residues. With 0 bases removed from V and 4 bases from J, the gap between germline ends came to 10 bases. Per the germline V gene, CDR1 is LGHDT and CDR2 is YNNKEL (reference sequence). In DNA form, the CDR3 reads TGTGCCAGCAGCCAAGATTTGAACGGATACGAGCAGTACTTC. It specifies CASSQDLNGYEQYF.

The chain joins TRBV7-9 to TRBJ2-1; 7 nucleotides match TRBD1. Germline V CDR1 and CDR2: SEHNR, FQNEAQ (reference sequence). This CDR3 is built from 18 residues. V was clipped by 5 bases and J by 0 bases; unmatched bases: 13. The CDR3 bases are TGTGCCAGCAGCCCTCTTAGAGGGACAGAAAGCTCCTACAATGAGCAGTTCTTC. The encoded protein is CASSPLRGTESSYNEQFF.

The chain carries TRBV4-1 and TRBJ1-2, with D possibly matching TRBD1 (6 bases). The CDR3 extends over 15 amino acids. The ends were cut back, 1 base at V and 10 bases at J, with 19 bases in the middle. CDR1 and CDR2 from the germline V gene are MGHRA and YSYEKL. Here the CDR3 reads CASSQGGINTGNYTF. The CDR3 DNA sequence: TGCGCCAGCAGCCAAGGGGGAATCAATACAGGGAACTACACCTTC.

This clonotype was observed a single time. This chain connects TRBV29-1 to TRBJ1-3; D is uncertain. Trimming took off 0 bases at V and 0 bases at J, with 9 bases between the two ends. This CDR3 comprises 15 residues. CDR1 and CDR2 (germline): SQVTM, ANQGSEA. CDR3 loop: CSVEESDFSGNTIYF. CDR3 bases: TGCAGCGTTGAAGAATCGGATTTCTCTGGAAACACCATATATTTT.

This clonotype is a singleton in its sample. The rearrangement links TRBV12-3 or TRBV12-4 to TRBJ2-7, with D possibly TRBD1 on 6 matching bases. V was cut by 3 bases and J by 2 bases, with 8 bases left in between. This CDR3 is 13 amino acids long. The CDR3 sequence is CASSLQGTYEQYF. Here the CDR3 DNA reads TGTGCCAGCAGTTTGCAGGGGACCTACGAGCAGTACTTC.

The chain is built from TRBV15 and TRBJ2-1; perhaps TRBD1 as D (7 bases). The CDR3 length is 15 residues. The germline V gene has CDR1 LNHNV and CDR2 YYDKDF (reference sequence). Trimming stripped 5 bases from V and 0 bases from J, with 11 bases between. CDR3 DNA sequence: TGTGCCACCAGCCCAGGGGGGAGCTCCTACAATGAGCAGTTCTTC. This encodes CATSPGGSSYNEQFF.

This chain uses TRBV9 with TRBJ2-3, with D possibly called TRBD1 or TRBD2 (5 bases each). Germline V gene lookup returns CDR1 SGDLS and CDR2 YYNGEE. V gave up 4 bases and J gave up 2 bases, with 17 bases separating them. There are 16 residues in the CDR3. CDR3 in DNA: TGTGCCAGCAGCCCCTACTCCGGGACGATCACAGATACGCAGTATTTT. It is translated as CASSPYSGTITDTQYF.

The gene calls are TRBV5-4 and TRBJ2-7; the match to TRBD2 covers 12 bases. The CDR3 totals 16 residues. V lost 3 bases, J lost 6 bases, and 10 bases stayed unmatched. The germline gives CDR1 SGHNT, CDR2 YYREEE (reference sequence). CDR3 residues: CASSSLIGLAGSEQYF. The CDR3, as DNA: TGTGCCAGCAGCTCGTTGATCGGACTAGCGGGAAGCGAGCAGTACTTC. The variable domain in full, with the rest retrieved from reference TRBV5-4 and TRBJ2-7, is ETGVTQSPTHLIKTRGQQVTLRCSSQSGHNTVSWYQQALGQGPQFIFQYYREEENGRGNFPPRFSGLQFPNYSSELNVNALELDDSALYLCASSSLIGLAGSEQYFGPGTRLTVT.